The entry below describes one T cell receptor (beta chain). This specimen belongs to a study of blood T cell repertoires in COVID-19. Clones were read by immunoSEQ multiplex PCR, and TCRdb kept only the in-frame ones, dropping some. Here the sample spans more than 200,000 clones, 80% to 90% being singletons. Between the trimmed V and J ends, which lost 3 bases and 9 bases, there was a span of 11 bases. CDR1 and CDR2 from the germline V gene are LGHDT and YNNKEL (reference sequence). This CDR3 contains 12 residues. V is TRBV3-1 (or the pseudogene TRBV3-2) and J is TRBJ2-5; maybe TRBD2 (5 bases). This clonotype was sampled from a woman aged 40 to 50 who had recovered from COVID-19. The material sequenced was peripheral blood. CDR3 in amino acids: CASSQNMRAQYF. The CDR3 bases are TGTGCCAGCAGCCAGAATATGAGGGCCCAGTACTTC.